This T cell receptor (beta chain) is from a study of blood T cell repertoires in COVID-19. Study information: Collection of acute and convalescent COVID-19 samples took place in the United States, Italy and Spain. T cells, B-cell-depleted T cells, or PBMCs provided the cDNA or gDNA that served as material.

The protocol was immunoSEQ multiplex PCR, while the TCRdb copy is restricted to in-frame clones and leaves out a portion. The sample records 90,000 to 100,000 clones, under 90% being singletons. The CDR3 is 16 amino acids. V was pared by 0 bases and J by 5 bases, with 7 bases of the junction left unmatched. The germline V gene encodes CDR1 SGDLS and CDR2 YYNGEE. Patients of the Seattle cohort, enrolled during active infection, were followed longitudinally. The rearrangement uses TRBV9 and TRBJ2-1; 8 bases are a match to TRBD2. The sequence derives from a man aged 55 to 70 with COVID-19, enrolled during active disease. Sequencing was performed on peripheral blood. CDR3 DNA: TGTGCCAGCAGCGTAGAAGCTAGCGGGCCCAACAATGAGCAGTTCTTC. It translates to CASSVEASGPNNEQFF. Drawing the rest from reference TRBV9 and TRBJ2-1, the complete variable domain is DSGVTQTPKHLITATGQRVTLRCSPRSGDLSVYWYQQSLDQGLQFLIQYYNGEERAKGNILERFSAQQFPDLHSELNLSSLELGDSALYFCASSVEASGPNNEQFFGPGTRLTVL.